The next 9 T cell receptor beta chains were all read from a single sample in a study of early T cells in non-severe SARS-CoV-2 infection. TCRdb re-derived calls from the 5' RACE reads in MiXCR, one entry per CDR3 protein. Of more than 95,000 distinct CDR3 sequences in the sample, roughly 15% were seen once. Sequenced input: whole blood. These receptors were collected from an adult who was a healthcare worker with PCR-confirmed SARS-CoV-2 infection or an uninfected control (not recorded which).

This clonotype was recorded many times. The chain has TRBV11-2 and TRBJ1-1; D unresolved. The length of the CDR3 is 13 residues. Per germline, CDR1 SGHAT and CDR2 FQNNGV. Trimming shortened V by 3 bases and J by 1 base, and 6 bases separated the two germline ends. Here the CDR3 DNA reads TGTGCCAGCAGCTTGGCGGAGAACACTGAAGCTTTCTTT. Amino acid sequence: CASSLAENTEAFF.

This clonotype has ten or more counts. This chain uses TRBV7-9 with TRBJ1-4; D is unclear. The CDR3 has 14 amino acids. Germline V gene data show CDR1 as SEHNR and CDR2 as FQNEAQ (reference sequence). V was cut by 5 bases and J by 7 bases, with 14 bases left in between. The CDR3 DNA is TGTGCCAGCAGCCCCGCAGGATTAGGTGAAAAACTGTTTTTT. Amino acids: CASSPAGLGEKLFF. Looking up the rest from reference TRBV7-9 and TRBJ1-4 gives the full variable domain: DTGVSQNPRHKITKRGQNVTFRCDPISEHNRLYWYRQTLGQGPEFLTYFQNEAQLEKSRLLSDRFSAERPKGSFSTLEIQRTEQGDSAMYLCASSPAGLGEKLFFGSGTQLSVL.

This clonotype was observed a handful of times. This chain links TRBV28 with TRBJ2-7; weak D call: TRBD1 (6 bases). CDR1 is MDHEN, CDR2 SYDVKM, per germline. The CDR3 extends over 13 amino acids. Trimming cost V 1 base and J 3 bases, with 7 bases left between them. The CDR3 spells CASSLLQGYEQYF. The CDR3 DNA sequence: TGTGCCAGCAGTTTATTACAGGGCTACGAGCAGTACTTC.

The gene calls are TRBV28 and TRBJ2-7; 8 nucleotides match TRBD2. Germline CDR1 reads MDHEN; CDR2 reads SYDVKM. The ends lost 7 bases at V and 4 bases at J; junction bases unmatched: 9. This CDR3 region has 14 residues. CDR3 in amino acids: CASTKAGAGYEQYF. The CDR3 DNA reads TGTGCCAGCACAAAAGCGGGAGCGGGTTACGAGCAGTACTTC. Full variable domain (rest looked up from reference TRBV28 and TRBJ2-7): DVKVTQSSRYLVKRTGEKVFLECVQDMDHENMFWYRQDPGLGLRLIYFSYDVKMKEKGDIPEGYSVSREKKERFSLILESASTNQTSMYLCASTKAGAGYEQYFGPGTRLTVT.

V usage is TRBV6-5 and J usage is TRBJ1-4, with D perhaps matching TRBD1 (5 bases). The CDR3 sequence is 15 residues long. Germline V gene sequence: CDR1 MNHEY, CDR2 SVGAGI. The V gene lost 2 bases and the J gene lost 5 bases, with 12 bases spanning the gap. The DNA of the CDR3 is TGTGCCAGCAGTTACCGCGGGGGGGAGAATGAAAAACTGTTTTTT. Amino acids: CASSYRGGENEKLFF.

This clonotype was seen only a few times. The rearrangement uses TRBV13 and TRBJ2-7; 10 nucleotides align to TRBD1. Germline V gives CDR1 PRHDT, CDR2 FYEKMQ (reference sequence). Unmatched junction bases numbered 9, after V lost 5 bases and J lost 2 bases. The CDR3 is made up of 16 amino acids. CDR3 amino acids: CASSGRDRGLPYEQYF. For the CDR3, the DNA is TGTGCCAGCAGCGGTAGGGACAGGGGACTCCCCTACGAGCAGTACTTC.

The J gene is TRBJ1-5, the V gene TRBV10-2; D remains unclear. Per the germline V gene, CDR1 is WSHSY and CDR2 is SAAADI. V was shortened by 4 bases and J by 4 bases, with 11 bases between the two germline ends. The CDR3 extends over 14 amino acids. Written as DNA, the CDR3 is TGCGCCAGCAGTGTCCAGGCCAATAATCAGCCCCAGCATTTT. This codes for CASSVQANNQPQHF.

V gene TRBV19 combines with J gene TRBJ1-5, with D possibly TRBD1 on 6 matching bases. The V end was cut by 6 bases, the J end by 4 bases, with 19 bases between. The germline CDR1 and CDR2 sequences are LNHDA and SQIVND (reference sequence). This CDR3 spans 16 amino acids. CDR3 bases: TGTGCCAGTAGAACCCTCCGGGACAACAAAAATCAGCCCCAGCATTTT. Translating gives CASRTLRDNKNQPQHF.

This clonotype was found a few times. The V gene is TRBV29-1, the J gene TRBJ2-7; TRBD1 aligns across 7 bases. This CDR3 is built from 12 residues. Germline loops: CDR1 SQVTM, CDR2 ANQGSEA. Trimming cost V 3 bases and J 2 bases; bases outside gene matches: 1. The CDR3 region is CSVEGQPYEQYF. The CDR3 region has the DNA TGCAGCGTTGAGGGACAGCCCTACGAGCAGTACTTC.